This T cell receptor beta chain was obtained from a study of CD8+ T cells in alopecia areata. Across the whole study: Treated patients were given oral tofacitinib, which was dosed at 5 to 10 mg twice daily. For 6 to 18 months, tofacitinib was taken, and 6 months off drug followed. Study-wide results and limits: Possibly because of HLA-related factors, TCR sharing was less clear across patients than in mice.

The CDR3 runs 13 residues. Trimming cost V 5 bases and J 0 bases, with 10 bases left between them. CDR1 SQVTM and CDR2 ANQGSEA come from the germline V gene. Reverse transcription of extracted RNA yielded cDNA, which provided the sequencing template. The table came from immunoSEQ multiplex PCR; TCRdb's copy has only in-frame clones and leaves some out. The sample records around 300,000 clones, roughly 63% being singletons. As for this clone: The antigen is not known.

Treatment specified: oral pan-JAK inhibitor, 5-10 mg twice daily. Sampling of alopecia areata patients yielded lesional scalp punch biopsies as well as peripheral blood. The chain links TRBV29-1 to TRBJ1-1; no definite D call. The clonotype comes from a human donor with alopecia areata. The source was CD4+ T cells sorted from blood, collected at approximately week 52, from a patient treated with tofacitinib. The CDR3 DNA is TGCAGCGTTCGGTCGCGCATGAACACTGAAGCTTTCTTT. Its translation is CSVRSRMNTEAFF.